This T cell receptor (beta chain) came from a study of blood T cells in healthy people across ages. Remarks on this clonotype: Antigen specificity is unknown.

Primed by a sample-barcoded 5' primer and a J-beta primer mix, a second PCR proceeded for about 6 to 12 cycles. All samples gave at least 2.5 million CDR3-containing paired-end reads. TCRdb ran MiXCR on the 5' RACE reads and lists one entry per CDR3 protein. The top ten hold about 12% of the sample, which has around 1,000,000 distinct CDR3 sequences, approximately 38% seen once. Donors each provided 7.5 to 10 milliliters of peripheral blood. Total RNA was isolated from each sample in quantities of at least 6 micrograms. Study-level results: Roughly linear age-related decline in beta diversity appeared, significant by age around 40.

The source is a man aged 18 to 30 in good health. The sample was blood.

In DNA form, the CDR3 reads TGCAGTGCTAGTAGCAGGGCCAAGTACGAGCAGTACTTC. This translates into CSASSRAKYEQYF. J is TRBJ2-7 and V is TRBV20-1; tentative D call: TRBD1 (5 bases). V was trimmed by 3 bases and J by 4 bases, leaving 13 bases between them. Per the germline V gene, CDR1 is DFQATT and CDR2 is SNEGSKA (reference sequence). The CDR3 length is 13 residues.